The present T cell receptor (beta chain) was sequenced within a study of radiation and T cells in renal cell carcinoma (dated by TCRdb to the early 2020s). Background for the entire study: Samples were obtained from a clinical trial, in which 15 Gy stereotactic body radiation therapy was delivered to primary renal cell carcinomas and nephrectomy was performed 4 weeks later. Across all 50 or so samples, 4 million to 5 million unique CDR3 nucleotide sequences encoding over 2.5 million unique CDR3 amino acid sequences were identified. TCR beta sequencing covered around 50 samples in total, comprising approximately 26 tumors and 27 peripheral blood samples.

V and J are truncated by 5 bases and 2 bases respectively, leaving an intervening sequence of 10 bases. The CDR3 runs 14 residues from the cysteine to the phenylalanine. The retained sequence is limited to the CDR3, 42 bases, with the frame set at the first base. The germline V gene yields SNHLY for CDR1 and FYNNEI for CDR2. The paper as a whole reports these results and caveats: No pretreatment tumor biopsies were available, so the baseline intratumoral presence of clonotypes could not be determined. Top tumor clonotypes rose in blood from baseline to 2 weeks post-radiation, then contracted by 4 weeks, suggesting transient expansion of tumor-resident clones. The single-armed trial design could not address effects of radiation dose or scheduling on the TCR repertoire. Tracking of blood repertoire dynamics stopped at three to five weeks after treatment, with no follow-up past that point.

The time point label, as the study defines it: blood 2 weeks post-SBRT. Taken with the paper, the label for treatment or condition translates to: 15 Gy SBRT to primary tumor, nephrectomy 4 weeks later. To follow tumor-enriched clonotypes, serial peripheral blood was collected from radiation-treated patients at baseline and at 2 weeks and 4 weeks after SBRT. Every patient had renal cell carcinoma of clear cell pathology. The QIAamp DNA Blood Mini Kit (Qiagen) was used to prepare genomic DNA for TCR sequencing. Samples were included in the analyses only if all quality control checks were passed. To note about this clone: There is no known antigen for this receptor. Per-nucleotide qualities are absent, and no much larger clonotype sits a single base away.

TCR beta libraries were generated from genomic DNA with the immunoSEQ kit, following the manufacturer's recommendations. Library preparation used a first multiplex PCR with proprietary primers, then a second PCR adding unique barcodes, with bead cleanups after each round. Each sample batch included a kit-provided positive control reaction and a negative control reaction. The final libraries underwent checking on an Agilent 4200 TapeStation D1000 ScreenTape, volumetric pooling, and quantification by qPCR. An Illumina NextSeq500 fitted with a MidOutput 150-cycle cartridge performed the sequencing, running 156 Read1 cycles and 15 Index1 cycles with the kit's custom primers. The pooled library was loaded at around 1 pM, and approximately 20% PhiX control was spiked in. In the authors' own workflow: Vendor-processed data were analyzed in R, and a clonotype was defined as all T cells sharing the same CDR3 nucleotide sequence. For clone abundance analyses, frequencies were normalized to the 10,000 most abundant clones in each sample. Public T cell clones, which averaged fewer than five per sample, were excluded before analysis. A difference in abundance of at least 32-fold between compartments was used to define tumor-enriched and baseline blood-enriched clonotypes. A beta-binomial differential abundance model was used to identify clonotypes that expanded or contracted between blood time points. Similarity between tumor and blood repertoires was quantified using the Baroni-Urbani and Buser coefficient, and groups were compared with two-tailed Wilcoxon tests in R. What TCRdb holds here is the immuneACCESS table cut down to in-frame rearrangements. Part of the clones is not present; checked against another copy, under half of the missing clones reflect an unresolved V gene, and the others are unexplained. That table furnishes V, J and clone size, whereas the DNA furnished D and trimming. The sample table lists around 75,000 clones, more than 75% of them with a count of one. The ten largest clones capture under 6.5% of the sample.

The sample here was blood, taken from a patient whose treatment included radiotherapy and nephrectomy. Rearrangement joined TRBV2 to TRBJ1-3; no D gene is confidently identified. The receptor was isolated from a man between 60 and 75 years old with renal cell carcinoma. The DNA is TGTGCCAGCAGTCCATCTTCGCCTGGAAACACCATATATTTT. Its amino acids are CASSPSSPGNTIYF. The reference TRBV2 and TRBJ1-3 proteins fill in what lies around the CDR3, so the full variable domain reads EPEVTQTPSHQVTQMGQEVILRCVPISNHLYFYWYRQILGQKVEFLVSFYNNEISEKSEIFDDQFSVERPDGSNFTLKIRSTKLEDSAMYFCASSPSSPGNTIYFGEGSWLTVV.